These T cell receptor beta chains were read from a single sample in a study of beta chain features in type 1 diabetes. The repertoire was sequenced with immunoSEQ multiplex PCR; TCRdb's copy has only in-frame clones and lacks some. Of 450,000 to 550,000 clones listed, around 30% are singletons. The specimen was naive CD4+ T cells from blood. Source of these receptors: a young man in good health. CDR3s include the opening cysteine and the closing phenylalanine or tryptophan. A D gene is named only where the DNA matches it firmly. Not every row has a clone size; where given, it reads once, few, many or a size class.

V gene: TRBV28; clone size: .; J gene: TRBJ2-5; D gene: .; CDR3 DNA: TGTGCCAGCAGTTTATACAGGAAAGAGACCCAGTACTTC; CDR3 protein: CASSLYRKETQYF
V gene: TRBV29-1; clone size: .; J gene: TRBJ2-1; D gene: .; CDR3 DNA: TGCAGCGTTGAAATGGGGTTTATGGGGTACAATGAGCAGTTCTTC; CDR3 protein: CSVEMGFMGYNEQFF
V gene: TRBV29-1; clone size: few; J gene: TRBJ1-2; D gene: TRBD1; CDR3 DNA: TGCAGCATAGGGACAGCGTCTAACTATGGCTACACCTTC; CDR3 protein: CSIGTASNYGYTF
V gene: TRBV2; clone size: .; J gene: TRBJ2-2; D gene: TRBD2; CDR3 DNA: TGTGCCAGCAGTCTGGGACTAGCGGCGAACACCGGGGAGCTGTTTTTT; CDR3 protein: CASSLGLAANTGELFF
V gene: TRBV30; clone size: .; J gene: TRBJ2-3; D gene: .; CDR3 DNA: TGTGCCGGTATAGCGGTCACAGATACGCAGTATTTT; CDR3 protein: CAGIAVTDTQYF
V gene: TRBV7-8; clone size: .; J gene: TRBJ2-1; D gene: TRBD1; CDR3 DNA: TGTGCCAGCAGCTTAAAGACAGGGGTCTATGAGCAGTTCTTC; CDR3 protein: CASSLKTGVYEQFF
V gene: TRBV7-7; clone size: .; J gene: TRBJ2-1; D gene: TRBD2; CDR3 DNA: TGTGCTAGCAGCTTAGAAACAGCGGGAGTCAATGAGCAGTTCTTC; CDR3 protein: CASSLETAGVNEQFF
V gene: TRBV6-5; clone size: .; J gene: TRBJ1-2; D gene: .; CDR3 DNA: TGTGCCAGCGTCCAACCGGGGACGGGAGGCTACACCTTC; CDR3 protein: CASVQPGTGGYTF
V gene: TRBV6-5; clone size: .; J gene: TRBJ2-7; D gene: TRBD2; CDR3 DNA: TGTGCCAGCAGTTCCCCGGGACTAGCGGCCTACGAGCAGTACTTC; CDR3 protein: CASSSPGLAAYEQYF
V gene: TRBV30; clone size: few; J gene: TRBJ1-2; D gene: .; CDR3 DNA: TGTGCCTGGAGGTTGTATGGGACACCTTATGGCTACACCTTC; CDR3 protein: CAWRLYGTPYGYTF
V gene: TRBV29-1; clone size: few; J gene: TRBJ2-6; D gene: .; CDR3 DNA: TGCAGCGTTGAATCTTCGGGGGCCAACGTCCTGACTTTC; CDR3 protein: CSVESSGANVLTF
V gene: TRBV5-1; clone size: .; J gene: TRBJ1-1; D gene: .; CDR3 DNA: TGCGCCAGCAGCCCCAGTGTAGGGAGCACTGAAGCTTTCTTT; CDR3 protein: CASSPSVGSTEAFF
V gene: TRBV10-3; clone size: .; J gene: TRBJ1-4; D gene: .; CDR3 DNA: TGTGCCATCAGTGACGGAGGCGAAAAACTGTTTTTT; CDR3 protein: CAISDGGEKLFF
V gene: TRBV28; clone size: .; J gene: TRBJ1-2; D gene: .; CDR3 DNA: TGTGCCAGCAGTTTACCCTCAAATAAAGGGGGCTACACCTTC; CDR3 protein: CASSLPSNKGGYTF
V gene: TRBV30; clone size: .; J gene: TRBJ2-1; D gene: .; CDR3 DNA: TGTGCCTGGAGTTTTTGGGATAACAATGAGCAGTTCTTC; CDR3 protein: CAWSFWDNNEQFF
V gene: TRBV6-6; clone size: .; J gene: TRBJ2-7; D gene: .; CDR3 DNA: TGTGCCAGCAGTCCAGGGGTTTACGAGCAGTACTTC; CDR3 protein: CASSPGVYEQYF
V gene: TRBV2; clone size: few; J gene: TRBJ2-1; D gene: TRBD2; CDR3 DNA: TGTGCCAGCAGACTAGCGGGAGGGGAAGGGCAGTTCTTC; CDR3 protein: CASRLAGGEGQFF
V gene: TRBV28; clone size: .; J gene: TRBJ2-7; D gene: .; CDR3 DNA: TGTGCCAGCAGCAGTGGACAGTCCTACGAGCAGTACTTC; CDR3 protein: CASSSGQSYEQYF
V gene: TRBV18; clone size: .; J gene: TRBJ2-4; D gene: TRBD1; CDR3 DNA: TGTGCCAGCTCACCCGGACAGGCGGCCAAAAACATTCAGTACTTC; CDR3 protein: CASSPGQAAKNIQYF
V gene: TRBV30; clone size: few; J gene: TRBJ2-1; D gene: TRBD2; CDR3 DNA: TGTGCCTGGGGAAGGCGGGAGTCCTACAATGAGCAGTTCTTC; CDR3 protein: CAWGRRESYNEQFF
V gene: TRBV2; clone size: few; J gene: TRBJ2-3; D gene: .; CDR3 DNA: TGTGCCAGCAGTGGTGGACTGAGCACAGATACGCAGTATTTT; CDR3 protein: CASSGGLSTDTQYF
V gene: TRBV10-3; clone size: .; J gene: TRBJ1-1; D gene: .; CDR3 DNA: TGTGCCATCAGTGAGTGGAGCATGAACACTGAAGCTTTCTTT; CDR3 protein: CAISEWSMNTEAFF
V gene: TRBV29-1; clone size: .; J gene: TRBJ1-5; D gene: .; CDR3 DNA: TGCAGCGCTTCGCGGGGGAGCAATCAGCCCCAGCATTTT; CDR3 protein: CSASRGSNQPQHF
V gene: TRBV9; clone size: .; J gene: TRBJ2-3; D gene: .; CDR3 DNA: TGTGCCAGCAGCGTAGGAGTATCAGATACGCAGTATTTT; CDR3 protein: CASSVGVSDTQYF
V gene: TRBV29-1; clone size: .; J gene: TRBJ2-3; D gene: .; CDR3 DNA: TGCAGCGTTGATAGTAGCACAGATACGCAGTATTTT; CDR3 protein: CSVDSSTDTQYF
V gene: TRBV30; clone size: .; J gene: TRBJ2-3; D gene: .; CDR3 DNA: TGTGCCTGGAGTTGGGATACGACGGCTCGGGATACGCAGTATTTT; CDR3 protein: CAWSWDTTARDTQYF
V gene: TRBV2; clone size: .; J gene: TRBJ2-2; D gene: .; CDR3 DNA: TGTGCCAGCAGTTTCACCCCACAGGGTTACACCGGGGAGCTGTTTTTT; CDR3 protein: CASSFTPQGYTGELFF
V gene: TRBV4-1; clone size: once; J gene: TRBJ2-6; D gene: TRBD1; CDR3 DNA: TGCGCCAGCAGCCAAGGAAAGACAGGGTGGCAGAACTCTGGGGCCAACGTCCTGACTTTC; CDR3 protein: CASSQGKTGWQNSGANVLTF
V gene: TRBV19; clone size: few; J gene: TRBJ1-5; D gene: .; CDR3 DNA: TGTGCCAGTGACCGTGGCGGGTGGGGCAATCAGCCCCAGCATTTT; CDR3 protein: CASDRGGWGNQPQHF
V gene: TRBV4-2; clone size: few; J gene: TRBJ2-3; D gene: .; CDR3 DNA: TGTGCCAGCAGCCATGAAACACAGGGAAGAGACACAGATACGCAGTATTTT; CDR3 protein: CASSHETQGRDTDTQYF
V gene: TRBV7-9; clone size: .; J gene: TRBJ2-1; D gene: TRBD1; CDR3 DNA: TGTGCCAGCAGCTTAGGGGACAGTAATGAGCAGTTCTTC; CDR3 protein: CASSLGDSNEQFF
V gene: TRBV7-2; clone size: .; J gene: TRBJ1-3; D gene: TRBD1; CDR3 DNA: TGTGCCAGCAGCTTAACAGGGGTAGGAAACACCATATATTTT; CDR3 protein: CASSLTGVGNTIYF
V gene: TRBV6-5; clone size: .; J gene: TRBJ2-3; D gene: TRBD2; CDR3 DNA: TGTGCCAGCTGCGGCGGGAGGGTCACAGATACGCAGTATTTT; CDR3 protein: CASCGGRVTDTQYF
V gene: TRBV6-7; clone size: .; J gene: TRBJ1-2; D gene: .; CDR3 DNA: TGTGCCAGCAGTTACTCGTCATCCCCCCAGGGAAGCTATGGCTACACCTTC; CDR3 protein: CASSYSSSPQGSYGYTF
V gene: TRBV6-6; clone size: .; J gene: TRBJ2-5; D gene: .; CDR3 DNA: TGTGCCAGCAGTTATCCAGGGCTGGAGACCCAGTACTTC; CDR3 protein: CASSYPGLETQYF
V gene: TRBV11-2; clone size: .; J gene: TRBJ2-3; D gene: .; CDR3 DNA: TGTGCCAGCAGCTTGTACTCTAGCTCCAGAGTTACAGATACGCAGTATTTT; CDR3 protein: CASSLYSSSRVTDTQYF
V gene: TRBV7-9; clone size: few; J gene: TRBJ2-3; D gene: .; CDR3 DNA: TGTGCCAGCAGTGGGGCGGATACGCAGTATTTT; CDR3 protein: CASSGADTQYF
V gene: TRBV10-3; clone size: .; J gene: TRBJ2-1; D gene: TRBD2; CDR3 DNA: TGTGCCATCAGTACCCCGGGACTAGCGGCCTACAATGAGCAGTTCTTC; CDR3 protein: CAISTPGLAAYNEQFF
V gene: TRBV7-3; clone size: .; J gene: TRBJ2-1; D gene: .; CDR3 DNA: TGTGCCAGCAGCTTATTGGGGAGCTCCTACAATGAGCAGTTCTTC; CDR3 protein: CASSLLGSSYNEQFF
V gene: TRBV2; clone size: few; J gene: TRBJ2-5; D gene: .; CDR3 DNA: TGTGCCAGATCTGGAGGACTCACACAAGAGACCCAGTACTTC; CDR3 protein: CARSGGLTQETQYF
V gene: TRBV30; clone size: few; J gene: TRBJ2-1; D gene: .; CDR3 DNA: TGTGCCTGGGACCCCACGGGGAGTTTAGCTTACAATGAGCAGTTCTTC; CDR3 protein: CAWDPTGSLAYNEQFF
V gene: TRBV6-5; clone size: few; J gene: TRBJ2-5; D gene: TRBD1; CDR3 DNA: TGTGCCAGCAGCCAGGACAGGGGCAGGGAGACCCAGTACTTC; CDR3 protein: CASSQDRGRETQYF
V gene: TRBV11-2; clone size: .; J gene: TRBJ2-2; D gene: TRBD1; CDR3 DNA: TGTGCCAGCAGCATACGACAGGGGATGAGCACCGGGGAGCTGTTTTTT; CDR3 protein: CASSIRQGMSTGELFF
V gene: TRBV9; clone size: .; J gene: TRBJ2-2; D gene: TRBD2; CDR3 DNA: TGTGCCAGCAGCGTAGGGACTAGCGGGATCAGCGGGGAGCTGTTTTTT; CDR3 protein: CASSVGTSGISGELFF
V gene: TRBV6-6; clone size: few; J gene: TRBJ2-5; D gene: .; CDR3 DNA: TGTGCCAGCAGTTCCCTCGGGATTAACAACCGGGAGACCCAGTACTTC; CDR3 protein: CASSSLGINNRETQYF
V gene: TRBV29-1; clone size: few; J gene: TRBJ2-7; D gene: .; CDR3 DNA: TGCAGCGTTGGATCCTACGAGCAGTACTTC; CDR3 protein: CSVGSYEQYF
V gene: TRBV7-2; clone size: .; J gene: TRBJ2-1; D gene: .; CDR3 DNA: TGTGCCAGCAGCTTAGTAGCGGTTAGCAATGAGCAGTTCTTC; CDR3 protein: CASSLVAVSNEQFF
V gene: TRBV10-3; clone size: .; J gene: TRBJ2-3; D gene: .; CDR3 DNA: TGTGCCATCAGCGGGACTCCTTCTCCAGATACGCAGTATTTT; CDR3 protein: CAISGTPSPDTQYF
V gene: TRBV7-2; clone size: .; J gene: TRBJ2-7; D gene: TRBD2; CDR3 DNA: TGTGCCAGCAGCCCTAGACTAGCCGGCCACGAGCAGTACTTC; CDR3 protein: CASSPRLAGHEQYF
V gene: TRBV4-2; clone size: few; J gene: TRBJ2-4; D gene: TRBD1; CDR3 DNA: TGTGCCAGCAGCCAACGTACCGGGACAGGGGATTTAGGCATTCAGTACTTC; CDR3 protein: CASSQRTGTGDLGIQYF
V gene: TRBV9; clone size: few; J gene: TRBJ2-2; D gene: .; CDR3 DNA: TGTGCCAGCAGCGCTACAGGGCCCGGGGAGCTGTTTTTT; CDR3 protein: CASSATGPGELFF
V gene: TRBV18; clone size: few; J gene: TRBJ2-7; D gene: .; CDR3 DNA: TGTGCCAGCTCACCACCGAACTCCTACGAGCAGTACTTC; CDR3 protein: CASSPPNSYEQYF
V gene: TRBV29-1; clone size: .; J gene: TRBJ2-2; D gene: TRBD2; CDR3 DNA: TGCAGCGTTACTAGCGGGAACACCGGGGAGCTGTTTTTT; CDR3 protein: CSVTSGNTGELFF
V gene: TRBV2; clone size: few; J gene: TRBJ1-1; D gene: .; CDR3 DNA: TGTGCCAGCAGTAGAAGGACCGGGGCAACGAGGCGAGAAGCTTTCTTT; CDR3 protein: CASSRRTGATRREAFF
V gene: TRBV5-1; clone size: few; J gene: TRBJ2-5; D gene: TRBD1; CDR3 DNA: TGCGCCAGCAGCTTACAGGGGGCGCAACGAGAGACCCAGTACTTC; CDR3 protein: CASSLQGAQRETQYF
V gene: TRBV30; clone size: .; J gene: TRBJ1-4; D gene: .; CDR3 DNA: TGTGCCTGGAGTGTCCGGGCGTGGGAAAAACTGTTTTTT; CDR3 protein: CAWSVRAWEKLFF
V gene: TRBV25-1; clone size: .; J gene: TRBJ2-1; D gene: .; CDR3 DNA: TGTGCCGCTCAGGCCAGCGGGTCCTACAATGAGCAGTTCTTC; CDR3 protein: CAAQASGSYNEQFF
V gene: TRBV30; clone size: few; J gene: TRBJ2-3; D gene: .; CDR3 DNA: TGTGCCTGGAGTGGCGACAGTTATACGCAGTATTTT; CDR3 protein: CAWSGDSYTQYF
V gene: TRBV11-3; clone size: .; J gene: TRBJ2-2; D gene: TRBD1; CDR3 DNA: TGTGCCAGCAGCTCCGGGACAGGGAACACCGGGGAGCTGTTTTTT; CDR3 protein: CASSSGTGNTGELFF
V gene: TRBV30; clone size: few; J gene: TRBJ1-2; D gene: .; CDR3 DNA: TGTGCCTGGAGTGTCGGGCCTAACTATGGCTACACCTTC; CDR3 protein: CAWSVGPNYGYTF